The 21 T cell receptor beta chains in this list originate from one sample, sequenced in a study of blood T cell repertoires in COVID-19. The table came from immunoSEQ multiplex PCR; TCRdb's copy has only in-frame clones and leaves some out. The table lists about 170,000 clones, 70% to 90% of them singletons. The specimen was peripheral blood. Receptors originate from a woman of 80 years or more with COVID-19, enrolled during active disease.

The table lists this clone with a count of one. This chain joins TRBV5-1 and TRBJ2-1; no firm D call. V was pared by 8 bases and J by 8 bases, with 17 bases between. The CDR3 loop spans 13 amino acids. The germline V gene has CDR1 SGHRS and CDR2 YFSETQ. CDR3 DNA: TGCGCCAGTTCCCCGCCCAGTATATATGAGCAGTTCTTC. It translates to CASSPPSIYEQFF.

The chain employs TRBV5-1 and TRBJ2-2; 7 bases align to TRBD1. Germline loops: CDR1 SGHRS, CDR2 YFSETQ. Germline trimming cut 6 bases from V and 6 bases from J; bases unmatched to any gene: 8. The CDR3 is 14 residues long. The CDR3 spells CASKEGGGSGELFF. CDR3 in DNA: TGCGCCAGCAAGGAAGGGGGCGGTTCCGGGGAGCTGTTTTTT.

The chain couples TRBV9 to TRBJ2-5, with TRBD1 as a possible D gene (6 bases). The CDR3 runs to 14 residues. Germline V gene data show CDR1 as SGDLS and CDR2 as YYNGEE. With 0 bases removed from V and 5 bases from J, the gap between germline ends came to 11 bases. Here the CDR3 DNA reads TGTGCCAGCAGCGTAGACTACAGGGTTGAGACCCAGTACTTC. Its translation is CASSVDYRVETQYF.

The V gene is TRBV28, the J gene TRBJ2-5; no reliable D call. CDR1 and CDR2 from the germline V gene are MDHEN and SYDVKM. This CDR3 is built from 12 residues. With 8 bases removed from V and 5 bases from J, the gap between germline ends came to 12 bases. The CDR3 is CASATNRETQYF. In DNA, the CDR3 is TGTGCCAGCGCCACGAACCGGGAGACCCAGTACTTC.

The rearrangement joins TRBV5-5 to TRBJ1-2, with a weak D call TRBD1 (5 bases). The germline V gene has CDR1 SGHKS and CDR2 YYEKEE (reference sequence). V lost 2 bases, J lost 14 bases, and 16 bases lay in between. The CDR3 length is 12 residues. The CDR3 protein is CASSFRPPGETF. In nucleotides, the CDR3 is TGTGCCAGCAGCTTTCGGCCCCCGGGGGAAACCTTC. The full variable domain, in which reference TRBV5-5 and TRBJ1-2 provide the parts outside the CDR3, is DAGVTQSPTHLIKTRGQQVTLRCSPISGHKSVSWYQQVLGQGPQFIFQYYEKEERGRGNFPDRFSARQFPNYSSELNVNALLLGDSALYLCASSFRPPGETFGSGTRLTVV.

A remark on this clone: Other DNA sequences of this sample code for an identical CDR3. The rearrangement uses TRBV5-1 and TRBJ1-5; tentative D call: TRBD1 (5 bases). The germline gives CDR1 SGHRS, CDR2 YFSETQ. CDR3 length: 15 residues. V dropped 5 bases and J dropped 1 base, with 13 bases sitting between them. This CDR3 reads CASSPAGGSNQPQHF. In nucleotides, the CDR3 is TGCGCCAGCAGTCCGGCGGGGGGGAGCAATCAGCCCCAGCATTTT.

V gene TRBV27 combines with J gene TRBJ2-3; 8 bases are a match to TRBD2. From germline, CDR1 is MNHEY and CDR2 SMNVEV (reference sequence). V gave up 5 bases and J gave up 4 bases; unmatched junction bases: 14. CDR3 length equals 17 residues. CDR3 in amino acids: CASSRKTSEDFPDTQYF. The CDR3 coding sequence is TGTGCCAGCAGTCGAAAGACTAGCGAGGATTTCCCAGATACGCAGTATTTT.

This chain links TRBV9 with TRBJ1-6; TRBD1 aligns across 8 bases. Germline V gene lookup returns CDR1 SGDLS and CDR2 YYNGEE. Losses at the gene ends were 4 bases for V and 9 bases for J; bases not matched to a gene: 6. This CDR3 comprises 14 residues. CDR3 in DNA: TGTGCCAGCAGCCCGAGACAGGGGACTTCACCCCTCCACTTT. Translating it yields CASSPRQGTSPLHF.

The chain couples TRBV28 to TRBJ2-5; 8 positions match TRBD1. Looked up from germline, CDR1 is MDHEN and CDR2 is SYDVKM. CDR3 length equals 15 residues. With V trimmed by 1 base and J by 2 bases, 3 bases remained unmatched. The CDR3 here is CASSLSGGGQETQYF. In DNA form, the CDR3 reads TGTGCCAGCAGTTTATCAGGGGGCGGGCAAGAGACCCAGTACTTC.

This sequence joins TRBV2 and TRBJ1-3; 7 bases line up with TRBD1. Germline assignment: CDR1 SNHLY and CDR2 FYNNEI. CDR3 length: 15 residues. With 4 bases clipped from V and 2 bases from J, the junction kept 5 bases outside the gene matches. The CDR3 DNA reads TGTGCCAGCAGTGGTGACAGGGATGCTGGAAACACCATATATTTT. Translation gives CASSGDRDAGNTIYF.

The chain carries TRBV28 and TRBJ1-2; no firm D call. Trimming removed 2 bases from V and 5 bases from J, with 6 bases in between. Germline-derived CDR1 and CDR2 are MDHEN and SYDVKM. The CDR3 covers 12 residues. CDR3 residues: CASSLGLYGYTF. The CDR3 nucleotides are TGTGCCAGCAGTTTAGGACTTTATGGCTACACCTTC.

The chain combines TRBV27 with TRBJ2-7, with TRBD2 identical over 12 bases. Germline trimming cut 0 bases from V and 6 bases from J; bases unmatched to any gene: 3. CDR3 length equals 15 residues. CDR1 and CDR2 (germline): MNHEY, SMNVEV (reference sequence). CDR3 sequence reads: CASSLSGLAGREQYF. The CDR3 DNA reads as TGTGCCAGCAGTTTATCGGGACTAGCGGGCCGCGAGCAGTACTTC.

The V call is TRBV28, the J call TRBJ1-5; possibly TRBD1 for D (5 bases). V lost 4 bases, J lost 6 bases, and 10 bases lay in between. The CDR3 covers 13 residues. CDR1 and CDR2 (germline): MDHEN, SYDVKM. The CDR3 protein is CASSSRGLQPQHF. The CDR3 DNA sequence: TGTGCCAGCAGTTCAAGGGGACTTCAGCCCCAGCATTTT. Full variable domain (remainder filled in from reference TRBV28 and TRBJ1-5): DVKVTQSSRYLVKRTGEKVFLECVQDMDHENMFWYRQDPGLGLRLIYFSYDVKMKEKGDIPEGYSVSREKKERFSLILESASTNQTSMYLCASSSRGLQPQHFGDGTRLSIL.

The CDR3 bases are TGTGCCAGCAGTTTCCTCCCTTACAATGAGCAGTTCTTC. Its protein product is CASSFLPYNEQFF. This chain joins TRBV27 and TRBJ2-1; D call uncertain. V lost 3 bases, J lost 4 bases, and 7 bases lay in between. CDR3 length: 13 residues. In germline, CDR1 is MNHEY, CDR2 SMNVEV (reference sequence).

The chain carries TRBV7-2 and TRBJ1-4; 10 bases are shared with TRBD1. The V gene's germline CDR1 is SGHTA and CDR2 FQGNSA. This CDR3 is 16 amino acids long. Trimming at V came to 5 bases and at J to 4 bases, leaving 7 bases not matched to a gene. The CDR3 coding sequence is TGTGCCAGCAGCAAGGGACAGGGGTTGTTTAATGAAAAACTGTTTTTT. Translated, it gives CASSKGQGLFNEKLFF.

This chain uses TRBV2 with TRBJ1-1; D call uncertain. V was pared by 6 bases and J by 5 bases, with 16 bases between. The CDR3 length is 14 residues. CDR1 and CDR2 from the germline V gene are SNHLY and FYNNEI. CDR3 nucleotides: TGTGCCAGCAGGGAACTCTTCGGGGAGACTGAAGCTTTCTTT. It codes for CASRELFGETEAFF.

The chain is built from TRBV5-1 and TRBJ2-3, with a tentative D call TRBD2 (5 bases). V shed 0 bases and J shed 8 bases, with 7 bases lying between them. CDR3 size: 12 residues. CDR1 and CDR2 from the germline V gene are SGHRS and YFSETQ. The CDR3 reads CASSLDEGTQYF. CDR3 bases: TGCGCCAGCAGCTTGGACGAGGGTACGCAGTATTTT.

CDR3 nucleotide sequence: TGCAGCGTCACACTCGGGACAGCTAATCAGCCCCAGCATTTT. Translated: CSVTLGTANQPQHF. This chain uses TRBV29-1 with TRBJ1-5; 7 positions agree with TRBD1. V dropped 6 bases and J dropped 4; count of bases not matched to a gene: 9. The length of the CDR3 is 14 residues. Germline V lookup: CDR1 SQVTM, CDR2 ANQGSEA.

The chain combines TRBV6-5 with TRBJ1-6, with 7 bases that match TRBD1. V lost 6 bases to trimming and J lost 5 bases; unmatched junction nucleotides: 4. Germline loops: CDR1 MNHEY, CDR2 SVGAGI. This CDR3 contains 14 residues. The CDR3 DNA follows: TGTGCCAGCAGCCTAGGGACAGATAATTCACCCCTCCACTTT. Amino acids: CASSLGTDNSPLHF.

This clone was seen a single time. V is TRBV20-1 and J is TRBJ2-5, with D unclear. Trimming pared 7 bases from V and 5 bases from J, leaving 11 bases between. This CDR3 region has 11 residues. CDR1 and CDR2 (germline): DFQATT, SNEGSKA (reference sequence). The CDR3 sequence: CSGIVRETQYF. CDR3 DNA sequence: TGCAGTGGAATAGTCCGGGAGACCCAGTACTTC.

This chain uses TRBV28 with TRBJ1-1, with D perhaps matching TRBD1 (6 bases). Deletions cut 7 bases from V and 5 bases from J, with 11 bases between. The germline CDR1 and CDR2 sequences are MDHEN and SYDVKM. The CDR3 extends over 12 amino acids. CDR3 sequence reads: CASTEGGTEAFF. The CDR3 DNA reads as TGTGCCAGCACCGAAGGGGGTACTGAAGCTTTCTTT.